The source of this T cell receptor beta chain is a study of blood T cell repertoires in COVID-19 (dated by TCRdb to 2018 to 2020). Study-wide context: The collaborator samples originated in the United States, Italy and Spain and spanned the acute and convalescent phases of COVID-19. The prospective study material was composed of cDNA or gDNA derived from T cells, B-cell-depleted T cells, or PBMCs. Deeply sampled blood TCRbeta repertoires from subjects exposed to, actively infected with, or recovered from COVID-19 were included in the dataset. The repertoires were made available in a free public database intended to serve as a resource for research on the immune response to SARS-CoV-2. Samples were obtained from the ongoing ImmuneRACE study (first 160 participants) and from over 1,000 subjects provided by 6 global collaborators. The sample metadata nearly always contained a de-identified subject ID, COVID-19 status, age in years and sex. Where available, HLA class I and class II types were taken from metadata supplied by the sample provider and were not determined by assay-based typing.

TCRbeta CDR3 regions were amplified from genomic DNA by means of the immunoSEQ Assay, a bias-controlled multiplex PCR. The published analysis was carried out like this. The number of nucleated cells in each sample was estimated from the amplification of reference gene primers within the assay. To quantify the absolute abundance of each unique TCRbeta CDR3 rearrangement, sequence reads were collapsed and filtered. For each sample, productive Simpson clonality was calculated as the square root of Simpson's diversity index across productive rearrangements. The table was pulled from immuneACCESS by TCRdb, which kept in-frame rearrangements only. Such tables lose some clones; where checked, under half of the loss comes from unresolved V genes, and the rest has no known cause. That table is the source of V, J and clone size, and D and trimming were worked out from the DNA. The sample yields about 70,000 clones; 87% were counted once. The ten largest make up more than 4.5% of the sample.

On the study overall, not on this receptor specifically: Clinical and demographic metadata were provided uncurated, with the amount varying by source and participant.

The germline V gene supplies CDR1 SGHRS and CDR2 YFSETQ. V has 7 bases trimmed and J has 7 bases trimmed; junction bases matching no gene number 18. Including the terminal cysteine and phenylalanine, the CDR3 comprises 18 residues. Kept here is only the CDR3 DNA, which spans 54 bases and is read in frame from base 1. In regard to this clone: Its antigen has not been determined. No qualities accompany the bases; no much larger clone lies one base away.

Collaborating institutions collected whole blood in K2EDTA tubes following their own protocols. For TCRbeta analysis, collaborator samples were shipped as frozen whole blood, as isolated PBMCs, or as DNA extracted from either sample type. Source material: peripheral blood. The chain joins TRBV5-1 to TRBJ2-2, and TRBD2 aligns with 11 junction nucleotides. The sequence was obtained from a man between 50 and 59 years old with active COVID-19. The DNA sequence follows: TGCGCCAGCGCTGCAGGGCTAGCGGGAGGCCCCCTTGGCGGGGAGCTGTTTTTT. The translation is CASAAGLAGGPLGGELFF.